This TCR beta chain was sequenced for a study of blood T cells in healthy people across ages. Study results and limitations: A strong correlation was seen between TCR beta diversity and naive T cell percentage. Versus aged donors, long-lived donors had higher diversity and more naive CD4+ cells.

The authors ran a second PCR of 7 to 11 cycles using a sample-barcoded 5' primer and a J-beta primer mix. Samples each returned at least 2.5 million CDR3-containing paired-end reads. TCRdb independently ran MiXCR on the 5' RACE reads; one entry per CDR3 protein. The table has 2 million or so distinct CDR3 sequences, just under 50% seen once. The CDR3 is made up of 15 amino acids. Germline-derived CDR1 and CDR2 are SGHTS and YDEGEE. The V end lost 2 bases, the J end lost 6 bases, and 18 bases lay between the germline ends. This clonotype has a handful of counts. What it binds is not known. The sample comprised blood. The chain employs TRBV5-8 and TRBJ2-7; D remains ambiguous. The sequence was collected from a woman in her thirties or forties in good health. The CDR3 loop reads CASSFDPSVGSEQYF. CDR3 DNA: TGTGCCAGCAGCTTTGACCCCTCCGTGGGTAGCGAGCAGTACTTC.